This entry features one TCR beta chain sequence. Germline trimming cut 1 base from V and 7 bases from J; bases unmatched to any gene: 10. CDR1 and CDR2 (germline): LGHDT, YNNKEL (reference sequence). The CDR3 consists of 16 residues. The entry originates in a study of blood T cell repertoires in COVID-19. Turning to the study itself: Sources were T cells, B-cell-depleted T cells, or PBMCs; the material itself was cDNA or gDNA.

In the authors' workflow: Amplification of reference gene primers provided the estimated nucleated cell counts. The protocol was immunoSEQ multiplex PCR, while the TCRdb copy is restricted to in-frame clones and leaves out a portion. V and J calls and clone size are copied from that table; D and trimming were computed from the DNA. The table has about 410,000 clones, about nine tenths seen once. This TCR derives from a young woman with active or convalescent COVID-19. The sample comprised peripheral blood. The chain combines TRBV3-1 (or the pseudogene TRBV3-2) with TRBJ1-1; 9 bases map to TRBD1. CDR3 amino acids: CASSQGPTGGPFEAFF. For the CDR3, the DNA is TGTGCCAGCAGCCAAGGGCCCACAGGGGGCCCCTTTGAAGCTTTCTTT.